Sequencing of this T cell receptor beta chain was carried out in a study of TIL therapy for anti-PD-1-resistant metastatic lung cancer. The wider study: Patients had a median age of approximately 57 years (range about 35-80). Median tumor mutation burden was 1.5 mutations per megabase. A handful of tumors were EGFR-mutant and two were ALK-rearranged.

Time point specified: pre-treatment sample, taken before nivolumab and TIL therapy. Patients were adults with stage 4 NSCLC. Sequencing used immunoSEQ v3. Sequencing was performed with immunoSEQ multiplex PCR; in TCRdb, only in-frame clones are kept and a portion is missing. The sample consists of fewer than 65,000 clones, approximately 75% of them appearing once. CDR3 length equals 15 residues. The germline V gene encodes CDR1 SGHRS and CDR2 YFSETQ. Trimming pared 4 bases from V and 0 bases from J, leaving 14 bases between. This chain uses TRBV5-1 with TRBJ2-7, with a tentative D call TRBD1 (6 bases). The sample was blood, taken at baseline. The sequence derives from a person aged 25 to 80 with non-small cell lung cancer. In DNA form, the CDR3 reads TGCGCCAGCAGCACCCAAACAGGGAGCTCCTACGAGCAGTACTTC. Translating it yields CASSTQTGSSYEQYF. Looking up the rest from reference TRBV5-1 and TRBJ2-7 gives the full variable domain: KAGVTQTPRYLIKTRGQQVTLSCSPISGHRSVSWYQQTPGQGLQFLFEYFSETQRNKGNFPGRFSGRQFSNSRSEMNVSTLELGDSALYLCASSTQTGSSYEQYFGPGTRLTVT.